This entry lists 23 T cell receptor beta chains sequenced from one sample in a study of T-cell memory formation after mild COVID-19. TCRdb reanalysed the 5' RACE reads using MiXCR and keeps one entry per CDR3 protein. The profile shows under 300,000 distinct CDR3 sequences, roughly 17% of them singletons. Input material: PBMCs or a T cell subset sorted from them (not recorded which). These receptors all stem from a man aged 18 to 29 who had mild COVID-19 (a few samples of this study predate the infection). Cell type and time point are not known.

This clonotype showed up just a few times. The J gene is TRBJ1-2, the V gene TRBV5-5; D ambiguous. With 4 bases removed from V and 8 bases from J, the gap between germline ends came to 15 bases. The germline V gene encodes CDR1 SGHKS and CDR2 YYEKEE (reference sequence). This CDR3 comprises 13 residues. The CDR3 reads CASSPYGEGGYTF. For the CDR3, the DNA is TGTGCCAGCAGCCCGTACGGGGAGGGAGGCTACACCTTC.

The V and J genes are TRBV20-1 and TRBJ2-3; 8 bases are a match to TRBD2. The CDR3 is 14 residues long. Trimming at V came to 4 bases and at J to 1 base, leaving 4 bases not matched to a gene. CDR1 DFQATT and CDR2 SNEGSKA come from the germline V gene (reference sequence). CDR3: CSAKSGGGTDTQYF. DNA for the CDR3: TGCAGTGCTAAGAGCGGGGGTGGCACAGATACGCAGTATTTT.

DNA of the CDR3: TGTGCCAGTAGGCGCGGGACAGTTAACACTGAAGCTTTCTTT. This gives the protein CASRRGTVNTEAFF. The gene calls are TRBV19 and TRBJ1-1; 7 bases map to TRBD1. The CDR3 covers 14 residues. Looked up from germline, CDR1 is LNHDA and CDR2 is SQIVND (reference sequence). V was clipped by 6 bases and J by 2 bases; unmatched bases: 6. Supplemented by reference TRBV19 and TRBJ1-1, the full variable domain reads DGGITQSPKYLFRKEGQNVTLSCEQNLNHDAMYWYRQDPGQGLRLIYYSQIVNDFQKGDIAEGYSVSREKKESFPLTVTSAQKNPTAFYLCASRRGTVNTEAFFGQGTRLTVV.

The rearrangement links TRBV20-1 to TRBJ1-2; D uncertain. The CDR3 totals 12 residues. Germline assignment: CDR1 DFQATT and CDR2 SNEGSKA (reference sequence). Trimming took off 3 bases at V and 2 bases at J, with 7 bases between the two ends. The CDR3 protein is CSARTANYGYTF. In DNA, the CDR3 is TGCAGTGCTAGGACGGCGAACTATGGCTACACCTTC.

This chain connects TRBV12-3 or TRBV12-4 to TRBJ2-7; D not resolved. V was clipped by 3 bases and J by 6 bases, with 12 bases between them. The CDR3 covers 13 residues. CDR3 coding DNA: TGTGCCAGCAGTTTTGGGGAATTTGGCGAGCAGTACTTC. Translated, it gives CASSFGEFGEQYF.

This clonotype appeared a few times. V is TRBV29-1 and J is TRBJ1-1; D not resolved. The CDR3 spans 12 residues. CDR1 is SQVTM, CDR2 ANQGSEA, per germline. Trimming took 6 bases from V and 0 from J, leaving 8 bases between them. CDR3 sequence reads: CSVSRMNTEAFF. CDR3 nucleotides: TGCAGCGTCTCTCGGATGAACACTGAAGCTTTCTTT.

The chain uses TRBV5-1 and TRBJ2-5; D gene unclear. CDR1 is SGHRS, CDR2 YFSETQ, per germline. CDR3 size: 14 residues. V lost 3 bases, J lost 2 bases, and 11 bases lay in between. The CDR3 sequence: CASSWPQIQETQYF. For the CDR3, the DNA is TGCGCCAGCAGCTGGCCCCAGATACAAGAGACCCAGTACTTC.

This clonotype was seen a handful of times. The chain is built from TRBV29-1 and TRBJ2-5, with D perhaps TRBD2 (6 bases). The CDR3 has 12 residues. Deletions cut 7 bases from V and 5 bases from J, with 14 bases between. The germline gives CDR1 SQVTM, CDR2 ANQGSEA. Here the CDR3 DNA reads TGCAGCGCGGCTGGGACTCCTGAGACCCAGTACTTC. Amino acid sequence: CSAAGTPETQYF.

This clonotype was seen only a few times. J is TRBJ2-2 and V is TRBV6-2 or TRBV6-3; no clear D. Trimming removed 0 bases at V and 6 bases at J, with 2 bases between. The CDR3 extends over 12 amino acids. Germline assignment: CDR1 MNHEY and CDR2 SVGEGT. CDR3 region: CASSYSPGELFF. CDR3 nucleotide sequence: TGTGCCAGCAGTTACTCCCCCGGGGAGCTGTTTTTT.

The gene calls are TRBV4-3 and TRBJ2-7, with a possible D match to TRBD2 (6 bases). This CDR3 is built from 15 residues. Between the trimmed V and J ends, which lost 1 base and 3 bases, there was a span of 13 bases. Germline V gives CDR1 LGHNA, CDR2 YSLEER. The chain's CDR3 is CASSQGVGGSYEQYF. For the CDR3, the DNA is TGCGCCAGCAGCCAAGGGGTTGGGGGGAGCTACGAGCAGTACTTC.

This clonotype was counted only a few times. The chain has TRBV5-6 and TRBJ1-2; 8 bases fit TRBD1. Germline V gives CDR1 SGHDT, CDR2 YYEEEE. This CDR3 has 14 amino acids. With 2 bases clipped from V and 3 bases from J, the junction kept 3 bases outside the gene matches. The CDR3 reads CASSLVDRDYGYTF. CDR3 DNA sequence: TGTGCCAGCAGCTTAGTGGACAGGGACTATGGCTACACCTTC.

This clonotype has more than one count but fewer than ten. The chain recombines TRBV7-3 with TRBJ1-3; D not resolved. The CDR3 has 12 residues. The germline V gene encodes CDR1 SGHTA and CDR2 FQGTGA. Trimming shortened V by 1 base and J by 4 bases, and 2 bases separated the two germline ends. In DNA form, the CDR3 reads TGTGCCAGCAGCTTAAACGGAAACACCATATATTTT. Residues: CASSLNGNTIYF.

This clonotype was counted at least ten times. This chain connects TRBV19 to TRBJ2-7; 7 nucleotides line up with TRBD2. V trimming: 6 bases; J trimming: 2 bases; junction bases outside the gene matches: 4. The CDR3 spans 13 residues. CDR1 and CDR2 from the germline V gene are LNHDA and SQIVND (reference sequence). This CDR3 reads CASSSGGPYEQYF. DNA for the CDR3: TGTGCCAGTAGCTCGGGGGGACCCTACGAGCAGTACTTC. Full variable domain (outside the CDR3, taken from reference TRBV19 and TRBJ2-7): DGGITQSPKYLFRKEGQNVTLSCEQNLNHDAMYWYRQDPGQGLRLIYYSQIVNDFQKGDIAEGYSVSREKKESFPLTVTSAQKNPTAFYLCASSSGGPYEQYFGPGTRLTVT.

The chain links TRBV7-2 to TRBJ2-5; TRBD1 matches at 10 bases. Germline-derived CDR1 and CDR2 are SGHTA and FQGNSA. V shed 5 bases, J shed 5 bases, and the junction held 11 bases outside the gene matches. This CDR3 is built from 16 residues. The CDR3 DNA reads TGTGCCAGCAGCCTACCCAGGACAGGGGGAGGGGAGACCCAGTACTTC. Its translation: CASSLPRTGGGETQYF.

This clonotype has a handful of counts. The chain employs TRBV5-1 and TRBJ2-3, with 9 bases lining up with TRBD2. This CDR3 region has 15 residues. After removal of 0 bases from V and 6 bases from J, the junction contained 5 bases not matched to a gene. CDR1 is SGHRS and CDR2 is YFSETQ in the germline V gene. This chain's CDR3 is CASSLELAGRDTQYF. The CDR3 DNA sequence: TGCGCCAGCAGCTTGGAGCTAGCGGGGAGGGATACGCAGTATTTT.

CDR3 DNA: TGTGCCAGCAGGGGAGGACAGGGGGATCAGCCCCAGCATTTT. Amino acid sequence: CASRGGQGDQPQHF. The chain uses TRBV2 and TRBJ1-5, with 10 nucleotides matching TRBD1. V dropped 6 bases and J dropped 5; count of bases not matched to a gene: 4. Germline values: CDR1 SNHLY, CDR2 FYNNEI. The CDR3 extends over 14 amino acids.

The chain uses TRBV6-2 or TRBV6-3 and TRBJ2-7; no firm D call. CDR1 is MNHEY, CDR2 SVGEGT, per germline. V gave up 7 bases and J gave up 0 bases, with 10 bases separating them. This CDR3 region has 13 residues. CDR3 sequence reads: CASTWQSSYEQYF. The CDR3 DNA is TGTGCCAGCACGTGGCAGAGCTCCTACGAGCAGTACTTC.

The J gene is TRBJ2-7, the V gene TRBV5-5; weak D call: TRBD1 (6 bases). The germline V gene encodes CDR1 SGHKS and CDR2 YYEKEE (reference sequence). V was shortened by 4 bases and J by 7 bases, with 24 bases between the two germline ends. This CDR3 comprises 16 residues. CDR3 region: CASSTTGHPQGGEQYF. The DNA of the CDR3 is TGTGCCAGCAGCACCACAGGGCACCCCCAAGGTGGAGAGCAGTACTTC.

The V gene is TRBV14, the J gene TRBJ1-4; 7 positions agree with TRBD1. Germline values: CDR1 SGHDN, CDR2 FVKESK. CDR3 length: 12 amino acids. J was trimmed by 10 bases and V by 1 base; bases with no gene match: 0. The CDR3 sequence is CASSQAGGKLFF. For the CDR3, the DNA is TGTGCCAGCAGCCAAGCAGGGGGAAAACTGTTTTTT.

This clonotype has more than one count but fewer than ten. The chain uses TRBV9 and TRBJ2-2; a possible D gene is TRBD2 (5 bases). CDR1 is SGDLS and CDR2 is YYNGEE in the germline V gene. V was trimmed by 0 bases and J by 4 bases, leaving 10 bases between them. The CDR3 loop spans 15 amino acids. As DNA, the CDR3 is TGTGCCAGCAGCGTAGCAGAGGGTACCACCGGGGAGCTGTTTTTT. Translation gives CASSVAEGTTGELFF.

This clonotype was found once. The chain couples TRBV6-1 to TRBJ2-7; D is perhaps TRBD1 (5 bases). There are 14 residues in the CDR3. Germline-derived CDR1 and CDR2 are MNHNS and SASEGT. V lost 2 bases and J 6 bases, leaving 14 bases between the germline ends. CDR3 loop: CASSESRVLSEQYV. The CDR3 nucleotides read TGTGCCAGCAGTGAATCCAGGGTGTTGAGCGAGCAGTACGTC.

This clonotype was counted many times. The rearrangement joins TRBV4-1 to TRBJ2-3, with TRBD2 matching over 14 bases. V trimming: 4 bases; J trimming: 4 bases; junction bases outside the gene matches: 10. This CDR3 is 18 amino acids long. Germline lookup yields CDR1 MGHRA and CDR2 YSYEKL. CDR3 in amino acids: CASSPRTSGGYKADTQYF. The CDR3 nucleotides are TGCGCCAGCAGCCCACGGACTAGCGGGGGGTACAAGGCAGATACGCAGTATTTT.

The chain joins TRBV29-1 to TRBJ2-6; D may match TRBD1 or TRBD2 (5 bases each). The CDR3 runs 16 residues. Between the trimmed V and J ends, which lost 3 bases and 0 bases, there was a span of 12 bases. Looked up from germline, CDR1 is SQVTM and CDR2 is ANQGSEA. CDR3 nucleotides: TGCAGCGTTGAGGCAGGGACGCTCTCTGGGGCCAACGTCCTGACTTTC. It yields the protein CSVEAGTLSGANVLTF.